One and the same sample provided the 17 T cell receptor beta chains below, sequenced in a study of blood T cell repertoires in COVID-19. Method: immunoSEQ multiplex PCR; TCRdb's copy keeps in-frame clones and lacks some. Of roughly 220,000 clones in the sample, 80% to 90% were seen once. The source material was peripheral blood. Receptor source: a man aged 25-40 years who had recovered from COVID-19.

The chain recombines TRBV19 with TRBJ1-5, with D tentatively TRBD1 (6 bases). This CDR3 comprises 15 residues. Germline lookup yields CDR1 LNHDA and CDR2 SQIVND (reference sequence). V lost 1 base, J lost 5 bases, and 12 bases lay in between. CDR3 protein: CASSIVRQGHQPQHF. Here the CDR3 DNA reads TGTGCCAGTAGTATAGTTCGGCAGGGGCATCAGCCCCAGCATTTT.

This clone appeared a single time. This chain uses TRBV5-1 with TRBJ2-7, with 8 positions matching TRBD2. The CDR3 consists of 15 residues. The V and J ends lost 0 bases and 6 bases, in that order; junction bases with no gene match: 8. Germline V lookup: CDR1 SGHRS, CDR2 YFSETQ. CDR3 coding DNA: TGCGCCAGCAGCTTGGCCCTCGGGGGGGGCGGCGAGCAGTACTTC. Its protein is CASSLALGGGGEQYF.

The CDR3 loop is CASTGKGRNTEAFF. In nucleotides, the CDR3 is TGTGCCAGCACAGGAAAAGGCAGGAACACTGAAGCTTTCTTT. The chain employs TRBV6-5 and TRBJ1-1; D remains unclear. The germline gives CDR1 MNHEY, CDR2 SVGAGI. The CDR3 has 14 residues. Trimming stripped 7 bases from V and 1 base from J, with 13 bases between.

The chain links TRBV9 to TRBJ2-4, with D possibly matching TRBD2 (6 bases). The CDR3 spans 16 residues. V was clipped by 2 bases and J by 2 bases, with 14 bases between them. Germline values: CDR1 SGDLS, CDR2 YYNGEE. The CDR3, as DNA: TGTGCCAGCAGCGTTGGGTCGAGCGGGTCCAAAAACATTCAGTACTTC. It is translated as CASSVGSSGSKNIQYF.

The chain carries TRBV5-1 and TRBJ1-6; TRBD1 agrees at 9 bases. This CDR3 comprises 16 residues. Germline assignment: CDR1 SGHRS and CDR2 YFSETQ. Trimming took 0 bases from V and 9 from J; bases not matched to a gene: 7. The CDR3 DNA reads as TGCGCCAGCAGCTTGGACCTGGGACAGGGCCGTTCACCCCTCCACTTT. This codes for CASSLDLGQGRSPLHF.

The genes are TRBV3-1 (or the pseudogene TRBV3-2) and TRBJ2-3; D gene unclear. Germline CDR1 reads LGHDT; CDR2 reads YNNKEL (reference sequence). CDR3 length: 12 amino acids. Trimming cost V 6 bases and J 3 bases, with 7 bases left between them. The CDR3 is CASSLRTDTQYF. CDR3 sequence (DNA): TGTGCCAGCAGTTTGAGAACAGATACGCAGTATTTT.

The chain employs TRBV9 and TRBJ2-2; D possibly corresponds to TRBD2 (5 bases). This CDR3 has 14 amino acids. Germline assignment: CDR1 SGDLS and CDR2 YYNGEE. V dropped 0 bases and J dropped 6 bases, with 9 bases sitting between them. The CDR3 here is CASSVVRGSGELFF. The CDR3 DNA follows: TGTGCCAGCAGCGTAGTACGGGGATCCGGGGAGCTGTTTTTT.

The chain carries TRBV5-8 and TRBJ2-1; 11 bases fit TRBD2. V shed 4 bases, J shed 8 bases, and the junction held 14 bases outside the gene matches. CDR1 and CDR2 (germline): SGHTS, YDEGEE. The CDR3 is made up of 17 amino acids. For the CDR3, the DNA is TGTGCCAGCAGCGCCGACTTTAGCGGGGGGGTGGTGTATGAGCAGTTCTTC. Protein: CASSADFSGGVVYEQFF.

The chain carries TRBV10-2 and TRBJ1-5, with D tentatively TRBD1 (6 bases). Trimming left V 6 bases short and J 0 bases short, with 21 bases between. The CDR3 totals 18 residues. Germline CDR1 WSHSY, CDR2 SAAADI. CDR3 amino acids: CASRNRDFPLYSNQPQHF. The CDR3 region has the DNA TGCGCCAGCAGGAACAGGGATTTCCCGTTATATAGCAATCAGCCCCAGCATTTT.

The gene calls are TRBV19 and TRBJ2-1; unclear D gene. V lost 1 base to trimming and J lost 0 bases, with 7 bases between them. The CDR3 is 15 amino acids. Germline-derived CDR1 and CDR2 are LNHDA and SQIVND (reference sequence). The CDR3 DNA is TGTGCCAGTAGTATAGGTTCAATCTCCTACAATGAGCAGTTCTTC. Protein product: CASSIGSISYNEQFF. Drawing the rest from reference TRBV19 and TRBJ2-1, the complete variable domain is DGGITQSPKYLFRKEGQNVTLSCEQNLNHDAMYWYRQDPGQGLRLIYYSQIVNDFQKGDIAEGYSVSREKKESFPLTVTSAQKNPTAFYLCASSIGSISYNEQFFGPGTRLTVL.

The CDR3 reads CASSPGGFEETQYF. CDR3 DNA sequence: TGTGCCAGCAGCCCAGGGGGTTTCGAAGAGACCCAGTACTTC. This chain joins TRBV5-4 and TRBJ2-5, with 7 bases that match TRBD1. The germline V gene encodes CDR1 SGHNT and CDR2 YYREEE (reference sequence). This CDR3 is 14 amino acids long. V was clipped by 4 bases and J by 3 bases; unmatched bases: 6. The entire variable domain, with the rest obtained from reference TRBV5-4 and TRBJ2-5, is as follows: ETGVTQSPTHLIKTRGQQVTLRCSSQSGHNTVSWYQQALGQGPQFIFQYYREEENGRGNFPPRFSGLQFPNYSSELNVNALELDDSALYLCASSPGGFEETQYFGPGTRLLVL.

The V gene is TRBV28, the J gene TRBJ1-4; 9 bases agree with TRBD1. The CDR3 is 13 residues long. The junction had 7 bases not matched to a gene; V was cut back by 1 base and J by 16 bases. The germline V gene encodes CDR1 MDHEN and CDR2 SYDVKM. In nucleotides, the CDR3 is TGTGCCAGCAGTTTATATGGGCCGACAGGGGGGTTTTTT. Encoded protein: CASSLYGPTGGFF.

The CDR3 protein is CSVERDTDTQYF. For the CDR3, the DNA is TGCAGCGTTGAGAGGGACACAGATACGCAGTATTTT. This chain links TRBV29-1 with TRBJ2-3; TRBD2 might be the D (5 bases). The germline V gene encodes CDR1 SQVTM and CDR2 ANQGSEA. CDR3 length equals 12 residues. Trimming left V 3 bases short and J 2 bases short, with 6 bases between.

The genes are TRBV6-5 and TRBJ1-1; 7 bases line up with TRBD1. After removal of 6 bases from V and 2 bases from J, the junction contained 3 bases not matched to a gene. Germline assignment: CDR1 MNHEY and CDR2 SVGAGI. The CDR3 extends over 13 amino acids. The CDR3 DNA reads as TGTGCCAGCAGATGGGACAGTAACACTGAAGCTTTCTTT. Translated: CASRWDSNTEAFF.

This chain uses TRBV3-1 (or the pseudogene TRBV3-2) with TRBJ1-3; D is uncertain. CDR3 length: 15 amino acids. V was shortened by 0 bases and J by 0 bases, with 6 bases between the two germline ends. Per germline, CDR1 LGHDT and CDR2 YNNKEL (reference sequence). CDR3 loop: CASSQDTVSGNTIYF. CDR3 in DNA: TGTGCCAGCAGCCAAGACACAGTCTCTGGAAACACCATATATTTT.

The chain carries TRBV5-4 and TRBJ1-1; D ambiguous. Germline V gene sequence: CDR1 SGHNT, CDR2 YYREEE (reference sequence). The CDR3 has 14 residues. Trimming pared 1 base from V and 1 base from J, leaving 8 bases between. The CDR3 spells CASSLLGPNTEAFF. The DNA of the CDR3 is TGTGCCAGCAGCTTGTTGGGCCCGAACACTGAAGCTTTCTTT.

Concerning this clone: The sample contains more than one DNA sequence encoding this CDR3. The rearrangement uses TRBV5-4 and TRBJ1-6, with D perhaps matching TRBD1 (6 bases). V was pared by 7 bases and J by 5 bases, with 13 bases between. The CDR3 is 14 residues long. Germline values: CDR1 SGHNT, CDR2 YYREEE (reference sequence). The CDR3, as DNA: TGTGCCAGCCGGACAGCCGAGGATAATTCACCCCTCCACTTT. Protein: CASRTAEDNSPLHF.